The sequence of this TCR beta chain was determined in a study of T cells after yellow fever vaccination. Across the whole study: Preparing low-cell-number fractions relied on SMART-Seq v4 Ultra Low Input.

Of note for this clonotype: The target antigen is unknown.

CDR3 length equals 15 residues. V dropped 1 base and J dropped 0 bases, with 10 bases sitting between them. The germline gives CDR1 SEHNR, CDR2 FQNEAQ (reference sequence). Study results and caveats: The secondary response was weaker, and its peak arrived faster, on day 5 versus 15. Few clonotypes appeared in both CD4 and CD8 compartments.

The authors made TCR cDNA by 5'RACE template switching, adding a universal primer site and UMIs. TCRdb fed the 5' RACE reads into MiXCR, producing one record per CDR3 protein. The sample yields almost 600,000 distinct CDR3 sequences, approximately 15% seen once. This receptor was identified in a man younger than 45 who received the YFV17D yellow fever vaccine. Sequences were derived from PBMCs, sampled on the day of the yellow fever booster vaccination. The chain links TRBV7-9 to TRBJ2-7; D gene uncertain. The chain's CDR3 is CASSLGFQNSYEQYF. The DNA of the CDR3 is TGTGCCAGCAGCTTAGGTTTCCAGAACTCCTACGAGCAGTACTTC.